The 2 T cell receptor beta chains presented below share a single source sample, sequenced in a study of response to subunit inactivated influenza vaccine. TCRdb independently ran MiXCR on the RT-PCR reads; one entry per CDR3 protein. The table records 450,000 to 550,000 distinct CDR3 sequences, less than 30% of them present only once. The sequencing here drew on CD4+ T cells sorted from PBMCs, taken roughly 5 days after vaccination. The receptors were gathered from a man aged 45-60 years who received an inactivated influenza vaccine.

A few counts support this clonotype. This CDR3 reads CASSLVGAVVNTEAFF. DNA for the CDR3: TGTGCCAGCAGTTTAGTGGGGGCGGTGGTGAACACTGAAGCTTTCTTT. This chain connects TRBV12-3 or TRBV12-4 to TRBJ1-1, with a weak D call TRBD1 (6 bases). The CDR3 totals 16 residues. V was trimmed by 1 base and J by 0 bases, leaving 12 bases between them.

V usage is TRBV6-2 or TRBV6-3 and J usage is TRBJ2-6; D ambiguous. Germline CDR1 and CDR2: MNHEY and SVGEGT. V shed 1 base and J shed 0 bases, with 7 bases lying between them. CDR3 length: 16 residues. CDR3 loop: CASSYWNPSGANVLTF. CDR3 nucleotide sequence: TGTGCCAGCAGTTACTGGAATCCCTCTGGGGCCAACGTCCTGACTTTC.